Below are 6 T cell receptor beta chains sequenced from a single sample in a study of glioma-infiltrating T cells. The iRepertoire nested amplicon-rescue multiplex PCR amplified TCR alpha and beta CDR3s from RNA. From the multiplex PCR reads, TCRdb called clonotypes with MiXCR, one entry per CDR3 protein. The sample lists about 140,000 distinct CDR3 sequences, 35% to 50% occurring once. Sequenced: glioma tissue, nonneoplastic brain tissue, or PBMCs (not recorded which). Source of these receptors: a human donor with low-grade glioma or glioblastoma, undergoing nonglioma brain surgery, or in good health (not recorded which).

V is TRBV6-1 and J is TRBJ1-3; D not certain. Germline CDR1 reads MNHNS; CDR2 reads SASEGT. Trimming pared 7 bases from V and 9 bases from J, leaving 10 bases between. The CDR3 spans 11 residues. The CDR3 DNA sequence: TGTGCCAGCACGACCGGTCCCACCATATATTTT. It codes for CASTTGPTIYF.

This rearrangement joins TRBV20-1 to TRBJ1-5; 8 bases fit TRBD1. Unmatched junction bases numbered 12, after V lost 6 bases and J lost 5 bases. CDR3 size: 15 residues. The germline CDR1 and CDR2 sequences are DFQATT and SNEGSKA (reference sequence). Here the CDR3 DNA reads TGCAGTGCCCAAAGCGAGGACAGGGAGTATCAGCCCCAGCATTTT. Translating gives CSAQSEDREYQPQHF.

This clonotype has only a few counts. The CDR3 spells CASLRDRSEAFF. Here the CDR3 DNA reads TGTGCCAGCCTCCGGGACAGGTCTGAAGCTTTCTTT. The V call is TRBV2, the J call TRBJ1-1, with 8 bases fitting TRBD1. The CDR3 is made up of 12 amino acids. The germline CDR1 and CDR2 sequences are SNHLY and FYNNEI. Germline trimming cut 8 bases from V and 6 bases from J; bases unmatched to any gene: 5.

As concerns this clonotype: A single base separates this from a much larger clone, so it may be a read error. The chain joins TRBV6-6 to TRBJ1-1, with no clear D. There are 14 residues in the CDR3. Germline CDR1 is MNHNY and CDR2 is SVGAGI (reference sequence). V was shortened by 7 bases and J by 5 bases, with 17 bases between the two germline ends. The CDR3 region is CASMDESAWTEAFF. CDR3 bases: TGTGCCAGCATGGACGAGTCGGCATGGACTGAAGCTTTCTTT.

Ten or more counts support this clonotype. The gene calls are TRBV6-1 and TRBJ2-3; D unclear. V was clipped by 7 bases and J by 0 bases, with 5 bases between them. This CDR3 has 12 amino acids. Per the germline V gene, CDR1 is MNHNS and CDR2 is SASEGT. The CDR3, as DNA: TGTGCCAGCAAGGCGAGCACAGATACGCAGTATTTT. It translates to CASKASTDTQYF.

As regards this clonotype: At one end the junction does not follow the germline gene, possibly because of a read error. The chain uses TRBV10-3 and TRBJ1-3; 9 bases fit TRBD1. Germline assignment: CDR1 ENHRY and CDR2 SYGVKD. There are 16 residues in the CDR3. CDR3 residues: CASSGHRDRVGNTIYF. For the CDR3, the DNA is TGTGCCAGCAGTGGCCACCGGGACAGGGTTGGAAACACCATATATTTT.